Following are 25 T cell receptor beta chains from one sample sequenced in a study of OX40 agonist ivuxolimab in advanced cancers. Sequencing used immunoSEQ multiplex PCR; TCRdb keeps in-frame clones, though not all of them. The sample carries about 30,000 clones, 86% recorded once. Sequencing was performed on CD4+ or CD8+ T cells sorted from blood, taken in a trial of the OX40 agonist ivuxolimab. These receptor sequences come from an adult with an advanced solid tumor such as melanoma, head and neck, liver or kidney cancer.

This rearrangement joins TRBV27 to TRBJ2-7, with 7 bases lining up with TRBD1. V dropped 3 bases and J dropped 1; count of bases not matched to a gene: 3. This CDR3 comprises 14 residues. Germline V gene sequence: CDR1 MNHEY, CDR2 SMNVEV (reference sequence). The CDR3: CASSFSQGSYEQYF. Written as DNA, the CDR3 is TGTGCCAGCAGTTTTTCACAGGGGTCCTACGAGCAGTACTTC.

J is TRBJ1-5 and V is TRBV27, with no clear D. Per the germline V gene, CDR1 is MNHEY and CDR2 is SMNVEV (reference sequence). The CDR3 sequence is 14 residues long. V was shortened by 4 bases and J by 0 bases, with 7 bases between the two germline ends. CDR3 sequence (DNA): TGTGCCAGCAGTTCCCCAGATAGCAATCAGCCCCAGCATTTT. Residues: CASSSPDSNQPQHF.

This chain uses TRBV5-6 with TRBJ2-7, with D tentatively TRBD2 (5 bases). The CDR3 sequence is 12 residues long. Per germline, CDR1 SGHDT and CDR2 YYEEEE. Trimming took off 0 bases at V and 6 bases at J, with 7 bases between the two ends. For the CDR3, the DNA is TGTGCCAGCAGCTTGGGTGAGGGCGAGCAGTACTTC. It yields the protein CASSLGEGEQYF.

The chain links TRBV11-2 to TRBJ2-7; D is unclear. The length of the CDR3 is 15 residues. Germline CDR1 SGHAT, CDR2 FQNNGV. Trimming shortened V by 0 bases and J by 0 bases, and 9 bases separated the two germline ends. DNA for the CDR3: TGTGCCAGCAGCTTAGAGATAGGATCCTCCTACGAGCAGTACTTC. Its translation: CASSLEIGSSYEQYF.

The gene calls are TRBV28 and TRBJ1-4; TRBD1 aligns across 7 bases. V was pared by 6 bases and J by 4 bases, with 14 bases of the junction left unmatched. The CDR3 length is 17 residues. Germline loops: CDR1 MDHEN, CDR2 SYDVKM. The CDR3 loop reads CASRLRQGQPYNEKLFF. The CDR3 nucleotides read TGTGCCAGCAGGCTACGGCAGGGACAGCCCTATAATGAAAAACTGTTTTTT. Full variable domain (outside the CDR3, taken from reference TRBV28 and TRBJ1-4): DVKVTQSSRYLVKRTGEKVFLECVQDMDHENMFWYRQDPGLGLRLIYFSYDVKMKEKGDIPEGYSVSREKKERFSLILESASTNQTSMYLCASRLRQGQPYNEKLFFGSGTQLSVL.

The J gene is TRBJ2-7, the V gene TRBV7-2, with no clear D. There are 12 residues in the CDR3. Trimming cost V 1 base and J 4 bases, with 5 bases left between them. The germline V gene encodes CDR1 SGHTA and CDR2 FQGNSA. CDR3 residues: CASSLGSYEQYF. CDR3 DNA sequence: TGTGCCAGCAGCTTAGGGTCTTACGAGCAGTACTTC. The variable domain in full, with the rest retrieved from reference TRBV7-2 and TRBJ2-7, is GAGVSQSPSNKVTEKGKDVELRCDPISGHTALYWYRQSLGQGLEFLIYFQGNSAPDKSGLPSDRFSAERTGGSVSTLTIQRTQQEDSAVYLCASSLGSYEQYFGPGTRLTVT.

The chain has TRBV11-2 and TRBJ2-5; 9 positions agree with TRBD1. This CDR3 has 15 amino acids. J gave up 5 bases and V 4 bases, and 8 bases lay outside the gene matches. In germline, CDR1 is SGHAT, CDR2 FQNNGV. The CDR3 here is CASSWAWDREETQYF. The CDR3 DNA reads TGTGCCAGCAGCTGGGCTTGGGACAGGGAGGAGACCCAGTACTTC.

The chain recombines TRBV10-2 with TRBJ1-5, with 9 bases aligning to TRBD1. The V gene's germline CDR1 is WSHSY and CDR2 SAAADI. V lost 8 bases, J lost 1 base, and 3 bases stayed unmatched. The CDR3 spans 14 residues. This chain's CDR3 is CASWTGESNQPQHF. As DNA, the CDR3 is TGCGCCAGCTGGACAGGGGAGAGCAATCAGCCCCAGCATTTT.

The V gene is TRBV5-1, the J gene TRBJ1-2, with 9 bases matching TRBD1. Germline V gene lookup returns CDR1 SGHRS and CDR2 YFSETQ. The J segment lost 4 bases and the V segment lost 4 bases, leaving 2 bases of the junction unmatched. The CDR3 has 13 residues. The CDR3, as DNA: TGCGCCAGCAGCATGGACAGGGGCTATGGCTACACCTTC. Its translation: CASSMDRGYGYTF. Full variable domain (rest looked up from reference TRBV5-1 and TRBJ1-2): KAGVTQTPRYLIKTRGQQVTLSCSPISGHRSVSWYQQTPGQGLQFLFEYFSETQRNKGNFPGRFSGRQFSNSRSEMNVSTLELGDSALYLCASSMDRGYGYTFGSGTRLTVV.

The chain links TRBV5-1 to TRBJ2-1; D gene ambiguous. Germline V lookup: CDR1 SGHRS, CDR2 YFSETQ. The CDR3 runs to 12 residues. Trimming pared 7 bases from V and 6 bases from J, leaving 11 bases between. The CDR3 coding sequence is TGCGCCAGCCGAGATCCGCCCAATGAGCAGTTCTTC. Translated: CASRDPPNEQFF.

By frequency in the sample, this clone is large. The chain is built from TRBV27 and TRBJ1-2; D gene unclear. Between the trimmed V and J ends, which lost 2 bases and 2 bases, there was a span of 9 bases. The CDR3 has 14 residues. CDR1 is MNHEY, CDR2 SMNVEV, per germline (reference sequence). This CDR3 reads CASSLGPGNYGYTF. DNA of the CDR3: TGTGCCAGCAGTTTAGGTCCGGGGAACTATGGCTACACCTTC.

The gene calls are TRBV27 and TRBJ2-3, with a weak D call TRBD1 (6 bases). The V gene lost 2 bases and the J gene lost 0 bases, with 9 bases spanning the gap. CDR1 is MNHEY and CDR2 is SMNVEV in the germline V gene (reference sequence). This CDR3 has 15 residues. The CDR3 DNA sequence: TGTGCCAGCAGTTTAGTCAGGGGTAGCACAGATACGCAGTATTTT. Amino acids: CASSLVRGSTDTQYF.

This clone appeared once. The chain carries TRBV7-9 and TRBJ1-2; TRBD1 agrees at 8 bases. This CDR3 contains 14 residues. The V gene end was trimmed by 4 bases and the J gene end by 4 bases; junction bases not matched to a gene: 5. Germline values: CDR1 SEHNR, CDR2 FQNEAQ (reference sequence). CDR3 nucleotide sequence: TGTGCCAGCAGCTCGGGACAGGAACTCTATGGCTACACCTTC. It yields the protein CASSSGQELYGYTF.

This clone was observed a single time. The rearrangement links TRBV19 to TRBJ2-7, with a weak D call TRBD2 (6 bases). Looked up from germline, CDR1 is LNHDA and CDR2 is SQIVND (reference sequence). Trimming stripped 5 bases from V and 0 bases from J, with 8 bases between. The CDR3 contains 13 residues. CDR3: CASSWGDSYEQYF. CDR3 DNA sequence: TGTGCCAGTAGTTGGGGGGACTCCTACGAGCAGTACTTC. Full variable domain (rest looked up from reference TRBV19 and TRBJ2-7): DGGITQSPKYLFRKEGQNVTLSCEQNLNHDAMYWYRQDPGQGLRLIYYSQIVNDFQKGDIAEGYSVSREKKESFPLTVTSAQKNPTAFYLCASSWGDSYEQYFGPGTRLTVT.

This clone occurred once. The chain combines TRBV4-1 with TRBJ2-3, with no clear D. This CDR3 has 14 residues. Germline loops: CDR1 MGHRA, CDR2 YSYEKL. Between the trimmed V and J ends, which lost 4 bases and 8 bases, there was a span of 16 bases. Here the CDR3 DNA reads TGCGCCAGCAGCCCGGCCGCCCCTCCCTCTACGCAGTATTTT. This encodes CASSPAAPPSTQYF.

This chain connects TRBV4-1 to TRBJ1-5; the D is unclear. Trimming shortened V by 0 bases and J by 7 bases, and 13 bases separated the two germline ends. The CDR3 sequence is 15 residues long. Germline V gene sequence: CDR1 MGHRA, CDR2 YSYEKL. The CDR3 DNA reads TGCGCCAGCAGCCAAGATAGAGGGTTAGGACAGCCCCAGCATTTT. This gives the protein CASSQDRGLGQPQHF.

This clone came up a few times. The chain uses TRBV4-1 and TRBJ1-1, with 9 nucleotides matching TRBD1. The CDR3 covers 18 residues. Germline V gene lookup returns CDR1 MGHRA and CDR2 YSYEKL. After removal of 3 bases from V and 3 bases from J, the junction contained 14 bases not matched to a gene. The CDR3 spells CASSHPMGDRDVHTEAFF. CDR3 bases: TGCGCCAGCAGCCACCCTATGGGGGACAGGGATGTCCACACTGAAGCTTTCTTT.

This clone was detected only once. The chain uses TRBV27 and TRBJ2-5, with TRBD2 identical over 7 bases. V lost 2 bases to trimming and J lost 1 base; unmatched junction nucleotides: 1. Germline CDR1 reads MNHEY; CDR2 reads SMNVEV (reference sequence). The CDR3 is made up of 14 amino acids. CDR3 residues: CASSLSGAQETQYF. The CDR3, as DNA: TGTGCCAGCAGTTTAAGCGGGGCCCAAGAGACCCAGTACTTC.

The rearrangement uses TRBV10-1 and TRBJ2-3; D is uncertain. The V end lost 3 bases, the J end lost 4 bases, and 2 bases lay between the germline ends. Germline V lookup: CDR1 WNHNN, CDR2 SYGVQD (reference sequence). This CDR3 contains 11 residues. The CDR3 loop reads CASSDADTQYF. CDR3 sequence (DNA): TGCGCCAGCAGTGATGCAGATACGCAGTATTTT.

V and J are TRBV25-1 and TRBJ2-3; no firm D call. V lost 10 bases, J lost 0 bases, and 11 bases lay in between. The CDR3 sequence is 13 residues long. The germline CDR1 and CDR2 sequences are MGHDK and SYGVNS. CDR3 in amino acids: CATLGISTDTQYF. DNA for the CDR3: TGTGCCACCCTTGGGATCAGCACAGATACGCAGTATTTT.

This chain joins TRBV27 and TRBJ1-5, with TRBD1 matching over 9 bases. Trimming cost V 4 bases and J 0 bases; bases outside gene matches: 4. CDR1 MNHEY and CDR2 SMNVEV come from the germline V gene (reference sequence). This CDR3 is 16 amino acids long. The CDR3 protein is CASSSTGGLSNQPQHF. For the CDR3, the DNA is TGTGCCAGCAGTTCAACAGGGGGCCTTAGCAATCAGCCCCAGCATTTT.

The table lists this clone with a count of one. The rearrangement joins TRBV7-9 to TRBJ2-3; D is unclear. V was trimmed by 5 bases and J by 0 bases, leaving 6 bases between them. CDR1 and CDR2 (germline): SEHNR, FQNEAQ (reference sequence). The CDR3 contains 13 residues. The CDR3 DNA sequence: TGTGCCAGCAGCCCCGACAGCACAGATACGCAGTATTTT. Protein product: CASSPDSTDTQYF.

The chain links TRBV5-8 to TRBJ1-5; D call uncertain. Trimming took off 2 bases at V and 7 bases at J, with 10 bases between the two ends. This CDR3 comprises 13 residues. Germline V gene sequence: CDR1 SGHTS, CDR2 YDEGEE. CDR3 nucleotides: TGTGCCAGCAGCTTTGTGGGGAGCCAGCCCCAGCATTTT. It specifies CASSFVGSQPQHF.

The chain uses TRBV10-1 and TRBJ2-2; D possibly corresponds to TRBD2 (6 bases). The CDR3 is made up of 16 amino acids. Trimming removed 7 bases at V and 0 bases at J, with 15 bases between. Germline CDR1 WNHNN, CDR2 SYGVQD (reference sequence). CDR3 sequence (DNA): TGCGCCAGCACCAGTCGCAGCGGGCCGAACACCGGGGAGCTGTTTTTT. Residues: CASTSRSGPNTGELFF.

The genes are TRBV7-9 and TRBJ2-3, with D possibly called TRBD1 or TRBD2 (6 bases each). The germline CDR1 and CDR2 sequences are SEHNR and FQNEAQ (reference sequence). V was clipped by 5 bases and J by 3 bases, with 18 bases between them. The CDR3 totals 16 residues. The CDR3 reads CASSPPLGGGTDTQYF. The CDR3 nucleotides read TGTGCCAGCAGCCCGCCCCTGGGGGGCGGGACAGATACGCAGTATTTT.